This T cell receptor (beta chain) was identified during a study of cytomegalovirus exposure and HLA in healthy donors. PCR employed 60 Vbeta and 13 Jbeta primers. Here immunoSEQ multiplex PCR was the method, and the copy in TCRdb shows in-frame clones only, minus some. The table includes more than 85,000 clones, approximately 72% detected once. The CDR3 is 15 amino acids. From germline, CDR1 is SGHKS and CDR2 YYEKEE (reference sequence). V lost 4 bases to trimming and J lost 2 bases, with 16 bases between them. The chain combines TRBV5-5 with TRBJ2-7, with D maybe TRBD2 (7 bases). This TCR derives from a male donor in good health and CMV-seropositive. Input material: PBMCs. In DNA, the CDR3 is TGTGCCAGCAGCCCCGCGGGGGCCTGGACCTACGAGCAGTACTTC. Translating it yields CASSPAGAWTYEQYF.